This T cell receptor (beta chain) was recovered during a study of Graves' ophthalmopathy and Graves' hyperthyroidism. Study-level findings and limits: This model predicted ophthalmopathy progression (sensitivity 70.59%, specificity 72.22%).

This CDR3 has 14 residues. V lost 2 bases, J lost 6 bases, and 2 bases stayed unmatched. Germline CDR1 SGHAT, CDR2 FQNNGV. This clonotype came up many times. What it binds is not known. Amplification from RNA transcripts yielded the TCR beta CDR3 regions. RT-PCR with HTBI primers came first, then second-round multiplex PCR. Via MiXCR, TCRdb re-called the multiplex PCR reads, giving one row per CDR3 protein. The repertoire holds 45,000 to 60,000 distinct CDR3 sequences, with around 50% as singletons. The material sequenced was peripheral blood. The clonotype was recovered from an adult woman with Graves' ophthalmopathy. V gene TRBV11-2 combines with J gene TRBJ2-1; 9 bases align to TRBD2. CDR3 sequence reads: CASSLNSGSNEQFF. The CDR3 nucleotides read TGTGCCAGCAGCTTAAATAGCGGGAGCAATGAGCAGTTCTTC.